In this sample, the clone carrying this T cell receptor (beta chain) turned up a few times. Its specificity is unknown. The CDR3 extends over 13 amino acids. The germline CDR1 and CDR2 sequences are KGHSH and LQKENI. Trimming took 3 bases from V and 4 from J, leaving 9 bases between them. PCR amplification relied on 60 Vbeta primers (plus 13 Jbeta primers). The data were produced by immunoSEQ multiplex PCR, yet TCRdb's version contains in-frame clones alone and is incomplete. The sample includes roughly 150,000 clones, nearly 70% seen only once; the top ten take about 10%. The sample is drawn from a study of cytomegalovirus exposure and HLA in healthy donors. Whole-study findings and limits: Earlier analysis yielded a pattern in which most TCR beta V segments were productive about 90% or about 30% of the time. According to the study, around 160 TCR beta chains were cytomegalovirus-associated. The dataset shows that most TCR sequences were rare, while some public TCRs occurred in many donors.

The chain carries TRBV18 and TRBJ1-1; the D is unclear. Sequences were obtained from PBMCs. The TCR sequence derives from a man aged 25 to 40 in good health and CMV-seropositive. The chain's CDR3 is CASSPEGGTEAFF. CDR3 in DNA: TGTGCCAGCTCACCTGAGGGTGGCACTGAAGCTTTCTTT.